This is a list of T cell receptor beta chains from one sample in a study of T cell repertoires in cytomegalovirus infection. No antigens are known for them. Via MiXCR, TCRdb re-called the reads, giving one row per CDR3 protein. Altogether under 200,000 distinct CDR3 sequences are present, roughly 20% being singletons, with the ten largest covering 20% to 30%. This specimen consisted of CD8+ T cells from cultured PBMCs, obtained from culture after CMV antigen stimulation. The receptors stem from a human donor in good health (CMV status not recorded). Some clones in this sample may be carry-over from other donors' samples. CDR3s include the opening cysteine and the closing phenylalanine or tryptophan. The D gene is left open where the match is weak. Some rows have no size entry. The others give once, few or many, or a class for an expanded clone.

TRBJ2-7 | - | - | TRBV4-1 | CASSQDRGGVYEQYF | TGTGCCAGCAGCCAAGATCGGGGAGGCGTCTACGAGCAGTACTTC
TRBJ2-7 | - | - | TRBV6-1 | CASRPAGTSYEQYF | TGTGCCAGCAGACCGGCTGGGACCTCCTACGAGCAGTACTTC
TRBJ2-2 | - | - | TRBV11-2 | CASSFLAEFTGELFF | TGTGCCAGCAGCTTTTTAGCGGAATTTACCGGGGAGCTGTTTTTT
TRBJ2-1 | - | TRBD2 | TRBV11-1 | CASSGWGGSSYNEQFF | TGTGCCAGCAGCGGTTGGGGGGGGAGCTCCTACAATGAGCAGTTCTTC
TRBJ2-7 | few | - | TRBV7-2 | CASSDLSRPYEQYF | TGTGCCAGCAGCGACCTGTCCAGGCCCTACGAGCAGTACTTC
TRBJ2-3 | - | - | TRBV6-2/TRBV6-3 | CASSYKARLSDTQYF | TGTGCCAGCAGTTACAAGGCTCGCCTTTCAGATACGCAGTATTTT
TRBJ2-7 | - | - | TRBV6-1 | CASSAPASYYEQYF | TGTGCCAGCAGTGCCCCGGCCTCATACTACGAGCAGTACTTC
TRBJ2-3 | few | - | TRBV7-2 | CASSLEEVGDTQYF | TGTGCCAGCAGCTTAGAGGAGGTGGGAGATACGCAGTATTTT
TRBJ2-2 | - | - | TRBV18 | CASSPPGGPLGTGELFF | TGTGCCAGCTCACCACCGGGGGGGCCTTTAGGCACCGGGGAGCTGTTTTTT
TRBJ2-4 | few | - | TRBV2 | CASSGRDGLAKNIQYF | TGTGCCAGCAGTGGGAGGGACGGATTAGCCAAAAACATTCAGTACTTC
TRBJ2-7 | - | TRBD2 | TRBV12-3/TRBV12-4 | CASGAGVYEQYF | TGTGCCAGCGGGGCGGGGGTCTACGAGCAGTACTTC
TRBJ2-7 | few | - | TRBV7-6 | CASSSGKREQYF | TGTGCCAGCAGCTCCGGGAAACGCGAGCAGTACTTC
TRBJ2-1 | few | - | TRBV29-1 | CSVETVSYNEQFF | TGCAGCGTTGAGACAGTCTCCTACAATGAGCAGTTCTTC
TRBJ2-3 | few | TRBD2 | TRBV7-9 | CASSFLKAGGTDTQYF | TGTGCCAGCAGCTTCCTCAAAGCGGGGGGAACAGATACGCAGTATTTT
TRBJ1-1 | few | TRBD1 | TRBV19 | CATRQGGFRTEAFF | TGTGCCACCCGCCAAGGGGGCTTTAGGACTGAAGCTTTCTTT
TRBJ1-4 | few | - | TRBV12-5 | CASDGGEKLFF | TGTGCTAGTGACGGAGGTGAAAAACTGTTTTTT
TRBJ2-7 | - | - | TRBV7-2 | CASSSGWGYEQYF | TGTGCCAGCAGCTCGGGATGGGGCTACGAGCAGTACTTC
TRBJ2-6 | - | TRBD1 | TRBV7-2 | CASSSRTGVSGANVLTF | TGTGCCAGCAGCTCCAGGACAGGGGTCTCTGGGGCCAACGTCCTGACTTTC
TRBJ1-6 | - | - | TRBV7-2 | CASSLGSSSYNSPLHF | TGTGCCAGCAGCTTAGGGTCAAGCTCCTATAATTCACCCCTCCACTTT
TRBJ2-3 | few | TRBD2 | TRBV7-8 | CASSLWGSGGAGRTDTQYF | TGTGCCAGCAGCTTATGGGGCTCGGGAGGAGCGGGACGGACAGATACGCAGTATTTT
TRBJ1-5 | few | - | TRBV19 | CASKVPMSNQPQHF | TGTGCCAGTAAGGTTCCCATGAGCAATCAGCCCCAGCATTTT
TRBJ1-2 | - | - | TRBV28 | CASSPREGEVGYTF | TGTGCCAGCAGTCCAAGGGAGGGAGAGGTTGGCTACACCTTC
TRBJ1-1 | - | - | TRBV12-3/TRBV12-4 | CASSPDTHRTEAFF | TGTGCCAGCAGCCCGGACACCCACAGGACTGAAGCTTTCTTT
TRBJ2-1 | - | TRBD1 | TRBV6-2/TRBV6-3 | CASNPTQGILNEQFF | TGTGCCAGCAATCCAACACAGGGGATATTGAATGAGCAGTTCTTC
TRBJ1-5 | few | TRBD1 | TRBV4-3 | CASSPGTGGRLGQPQHF | TGCGCCAGCAGCCCCGGGACAGGAGGTCGGTTAGGCCAGCCCCAGCATTTT
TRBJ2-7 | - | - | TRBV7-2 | CASSPPSGYEQYF | TGTGCCAGCAGCCCTCCCTCGGGCTACGAGCAGTACTTC
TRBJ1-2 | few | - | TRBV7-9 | CASSLGGTETPNYGYTF | TGTGCCAGCAGCTTAGGCGGGACGGAGACACCTAACTATGGCTACACCTTC
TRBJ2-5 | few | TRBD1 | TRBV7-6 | CASSWRGQGIETQYF | TGTGCCAGCAGCTGGAGGGGACAGGGTATAGAGACCCAGTACTTC
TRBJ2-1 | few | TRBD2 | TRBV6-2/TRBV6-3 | CASSYSSPLAEPYNEQFF | TGTGCCAGCAGTTACTCCTCCCCACTAGCGGAACCCTACAATGAGCAGTTCTTC
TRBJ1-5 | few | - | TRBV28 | CASSSPLDSDVFSNQPQHF | TGTGCCAGCAGTTCCCCCCTTGACTCTGACGTCTTTAGCAATCAGCCCCAGCATTTT
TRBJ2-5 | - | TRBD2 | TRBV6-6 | CASSYGLAGEETQYF | TGTGCCAGCAGTTACGGCCTAGCGGGGGAGGAGACCCAGTACTTC
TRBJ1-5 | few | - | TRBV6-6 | CASGAGPMLSNQPQHF | TGTGCCAGCGGGGCAGGGCCTATGCTTAGCAATCAGCCCCAGCATTTT
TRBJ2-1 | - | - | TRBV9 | CASSPPTRNEQFF | TGTGCCAGCAGCCCCCCGACACGCAATGAGCAGTTCTTC
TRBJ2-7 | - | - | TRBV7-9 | CASSLVSSYEQYF | TGTGCCAGCAGCTTAGTTTCGTCCTACGAGCAGTACTTC
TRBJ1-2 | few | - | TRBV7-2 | CASSLGRVYGYTF | TGTGCCAGCAGCTTAGGCAGGGTCTATGGCTACACCTTC
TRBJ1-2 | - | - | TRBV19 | CASSIVPGDDGYTF | TGTGCCAGTAGTATAGTCCCAGGGGATGATGGCTACACCTTC
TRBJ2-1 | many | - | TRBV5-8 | CASSDQGSSYNEQFF | TGTGCCAGCAGCGACCAGGGAAGCTCCTACAATGAGCAGTTCTTC
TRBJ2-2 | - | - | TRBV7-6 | CASSGTWVGTGELFF | TGTGCCAGCAGCGGGACCTGGGTTGGCACCGGGGAGCTGTTTTTT
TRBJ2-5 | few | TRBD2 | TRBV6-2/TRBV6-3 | CASSSTGLAGETQYF | TGTGCCAGCAGCTCTACCGGACTAGCGGGAGAGACCCAGTACTTC
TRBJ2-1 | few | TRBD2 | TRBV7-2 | CASSWSGRYLDNEQFF | TGTGCCAGCAGCTGGAGCGGGAGATATCTGGACAATGAGCAGTTCTTC
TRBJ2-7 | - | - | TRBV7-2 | CASSLIISLDEQYF | TGTGCCAGCAGCTTAATTATTAGCCTAGACGAGCAGTACTTC
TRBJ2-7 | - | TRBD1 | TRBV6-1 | CASSETPGQGDEQYF | TGTGCCAGCAGTGAAACTCCGGGACAGGGCGACGAGCAGTACTTC
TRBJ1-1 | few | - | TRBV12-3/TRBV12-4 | CASSRPVGLNTEAFF | TGTGCCAGCTCCAGACCCGTCGGGCTGAACACTGAAGCTTTCTTT
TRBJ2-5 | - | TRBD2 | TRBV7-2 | CASSSHSGGQETQYF | TGTGCCAGCAGCTCCCACTCGGGGGGCCAAGAGACCCAGTACTTC
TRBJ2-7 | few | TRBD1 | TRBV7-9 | CASSSPGTGTYEQYF | TGTGCCAGCAGCTCTCCCGGGACAGGGACCTACGAGCAGTACTTC
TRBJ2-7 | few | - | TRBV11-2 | CASSRRGDEQYF | TGTGCCAGCAGCAGGCGAGGCGACGAGCAGTACTTC
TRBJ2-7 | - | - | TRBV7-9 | CASSSGAGARGSYEQYF | TGTGCCAGCAGCTCAGGGGCAGGGGCCCGGGGATCCTACGAGCAGTACTTC
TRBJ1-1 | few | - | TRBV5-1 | CASSLFGERTEAFF | TGCGCCAGCAGCTTGTTTGGGGAGCGGACTGAAGCTTTCTTT
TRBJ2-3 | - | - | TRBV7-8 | CASSTSDTQYF | TGTGCCAGCAGCACGTCAGATACGCAGTATTTT
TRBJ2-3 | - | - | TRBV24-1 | CATSDFEGDTQYF | TGTGCCACCAGTGATTTTGAAGGAGATACGCAGTATTTT
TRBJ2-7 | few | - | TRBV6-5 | CASSYQTGSLSYEQYF | TGTGCCAGCAGTTACCAAACAGGGTCCCTGAGCTACGAGCAGTACTTC
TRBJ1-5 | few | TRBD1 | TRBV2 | CASSDQGGQPQHF | TGTGCCAGCAGTGACCAGGGGGGTCAGCCCCAGCATTTT
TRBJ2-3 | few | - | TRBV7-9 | CASSSNWTVTTDTQYF | TGTGCCAGCAGCTCAAATTGGACAGTGACAACAGATACGCAGTATTTT
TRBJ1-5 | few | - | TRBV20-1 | CSASGWESDIFQPQHF | TGCAGTGCTAGTGGGTGGGAGTCCGACATATTTCAGCCCCAGCATTTT
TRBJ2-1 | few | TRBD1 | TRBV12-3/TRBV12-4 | CASSSSTGSSYNEQFF | TGTGCCAGCAGTTCGTCGACAGGGAGCTCCTACAATGAGCAGTTCTTC
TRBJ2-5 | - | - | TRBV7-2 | CASSLVVGDQYF | TGTGCCAGCAGCTTAGTCGTCGGGGACCAGTACTTC
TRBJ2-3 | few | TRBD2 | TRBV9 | CASNQRGLTDTQYF | TGTGCCAGCAACCAGCGGGGGCTCACAGATACGCAGTATTTT
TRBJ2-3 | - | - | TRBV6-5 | CASSYRRVGSTDTQYF | TGTGCCAGCAGTTACCGCCGAGTGGGGAGCACAGATACGCAGTATTTT
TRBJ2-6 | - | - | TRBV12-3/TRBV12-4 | CASSPSLKSGANVLTF | TGTGCCAGCAGCCCAAGTCTGAAATCTGGGGCCAACGTCCTGACTTTC
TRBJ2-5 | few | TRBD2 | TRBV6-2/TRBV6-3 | CASSSGTSGDDIQETQYF | TGTGCCAGCAGTTCCGGGACTAGCGGAGATGACATCCAAGAGACCCAGTACTTC